This T cell receptor (beta chain) was captured in a study of post-analysis software for immune sequencing data. Study-level points and caveats: There were about 5 TRBV segments more frequent in patients than controls, and TRBV5-6, TRBV5-1 and TRBV20-1 were among them.

Unique molecular identifiers were present in the TCR beta cDNA libraries. TCRdb analysed the PCR reads with MiXCR anew, one entry per CDR3 protein. Of fewer than 850,000 distinct CDR3 sequences detected, just under 30% appear once; the ten largest clones hold roughly 0.57%. Germline CDR1 reads LGHNA; CDR2 reads YSLEER. CDR3 length: 13 amino acids. Worth noting for this clonotype: Antigen: not known.

The TCR comes from a girl aged 5 to 17 with multiple sclerosis. The specimen sequenced was blood. The chain couples TRBV4-3 to TRBJ2-5, with D perhaps TRBD1 (5 bases). The J call may be wrong; the DNA end is better matched by TRBJ2-7. The CDR3 DNA reads TGCGCCAGCAGCCAAGATTGGGGCCACGAGCAGTACTTC. Residues: CASSQDWGHEQYF.